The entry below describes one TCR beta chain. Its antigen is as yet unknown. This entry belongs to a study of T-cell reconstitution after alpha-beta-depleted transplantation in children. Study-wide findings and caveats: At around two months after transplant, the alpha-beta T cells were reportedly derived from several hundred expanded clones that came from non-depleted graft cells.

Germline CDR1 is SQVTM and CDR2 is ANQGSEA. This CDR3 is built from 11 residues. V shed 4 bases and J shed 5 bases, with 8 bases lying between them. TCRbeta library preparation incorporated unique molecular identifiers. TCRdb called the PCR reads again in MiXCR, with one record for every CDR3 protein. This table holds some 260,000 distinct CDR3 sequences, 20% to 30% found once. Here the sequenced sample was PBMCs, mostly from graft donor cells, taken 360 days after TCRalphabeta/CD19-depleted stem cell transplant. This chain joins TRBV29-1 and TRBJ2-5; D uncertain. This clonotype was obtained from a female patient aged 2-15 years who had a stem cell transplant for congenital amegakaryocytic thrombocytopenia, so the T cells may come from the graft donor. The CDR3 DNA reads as TGCAGCGTTGGGGTAGTGGAGACCCAGTACTTC. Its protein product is CSVGVVETQYF.